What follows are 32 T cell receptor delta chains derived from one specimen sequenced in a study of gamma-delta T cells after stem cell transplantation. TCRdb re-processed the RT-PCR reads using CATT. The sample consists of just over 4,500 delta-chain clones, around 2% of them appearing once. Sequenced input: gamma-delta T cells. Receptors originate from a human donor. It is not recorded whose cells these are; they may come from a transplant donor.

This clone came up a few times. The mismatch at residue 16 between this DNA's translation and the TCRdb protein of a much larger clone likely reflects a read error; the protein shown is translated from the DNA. DNA for the CDR3: TGTGCCTGTGACACTGGGGGACTCAGGGTGGGGGAAGATGCTAACGCCGATAAACTCATCTTT. It encodes CACDTGGLRVGEDANADKLIF. The chain carries TRDV2 and TRDJ1; 7 positions match TRDD3. The V and J ends lost 1 base and 3 bases, in that order; junction bases with no gene match: 25. The CDR3 runs 21 residues. CDR1 GEAIGNYY and CDR2 EKD come from the germline V gene.

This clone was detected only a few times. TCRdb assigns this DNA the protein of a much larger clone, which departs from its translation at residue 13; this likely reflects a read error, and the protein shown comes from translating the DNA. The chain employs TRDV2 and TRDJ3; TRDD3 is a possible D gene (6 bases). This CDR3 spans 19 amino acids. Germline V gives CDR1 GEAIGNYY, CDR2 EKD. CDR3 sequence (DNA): TGTGCCTGTGACACTTTGGATCCCGTGAGCTCCTGGGGCACCCGACAGATGTTTTTC. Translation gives CACDTLDPVSSWGTRQMFF.

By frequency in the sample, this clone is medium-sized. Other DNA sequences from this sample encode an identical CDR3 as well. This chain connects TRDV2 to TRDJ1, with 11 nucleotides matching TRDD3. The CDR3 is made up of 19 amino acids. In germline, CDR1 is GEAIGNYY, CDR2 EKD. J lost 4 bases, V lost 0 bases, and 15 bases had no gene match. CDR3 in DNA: TGTGCCTGTGACACCGTCGGTGGGGGATACGAGGGTTGGGACGATAAACTCATCTTT. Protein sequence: CACDTVGGGYEGWDDKLIF.

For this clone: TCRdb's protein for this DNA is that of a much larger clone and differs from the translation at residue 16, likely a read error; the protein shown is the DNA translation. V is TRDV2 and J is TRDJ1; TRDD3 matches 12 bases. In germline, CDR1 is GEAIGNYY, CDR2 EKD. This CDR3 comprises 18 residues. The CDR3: CACDTLNLGDTQTDKPIF. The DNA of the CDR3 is TGTGCCTGTGACACCTTAAACCTGGGGGATACGCAAACCGATAAACCCATCTTT.

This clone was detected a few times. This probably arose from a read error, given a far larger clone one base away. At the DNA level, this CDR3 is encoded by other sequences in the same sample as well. The CDR3 loop reads CACDPLLGEYTDKLIF. The CDR3 DNA reads TGTGCCTGTGACCCCCTACTGGGGGAGTACACCGATAAACTCATCTTC. The rearrangement links TRDV2 to TRDJ1; 9 positions match TRDD3. From germline, CDR1 is GEAIGNYY and CDR2 EKD. This CDR3 is built from 16 residues.

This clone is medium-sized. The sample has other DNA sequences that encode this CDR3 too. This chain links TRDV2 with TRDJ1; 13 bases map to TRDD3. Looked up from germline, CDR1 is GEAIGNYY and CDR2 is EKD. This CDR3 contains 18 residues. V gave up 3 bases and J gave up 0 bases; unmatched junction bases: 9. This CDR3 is CACDPLLLGDTHTDKLIF. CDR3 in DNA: TGTGCCTGTGACCCCCTCTTACTGGGGGATACGCACACCGATAAACTCATCTTT.

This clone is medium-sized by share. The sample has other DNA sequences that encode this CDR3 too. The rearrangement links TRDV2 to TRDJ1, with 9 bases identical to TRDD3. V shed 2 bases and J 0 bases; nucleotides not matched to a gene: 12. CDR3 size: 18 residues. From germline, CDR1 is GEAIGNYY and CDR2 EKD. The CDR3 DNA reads TGTGCCTGTGACATACTCGAACTGGGGATACGAGACACCGATAAACTCATCTTT. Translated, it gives CACDILELGIRDTDKLIF.

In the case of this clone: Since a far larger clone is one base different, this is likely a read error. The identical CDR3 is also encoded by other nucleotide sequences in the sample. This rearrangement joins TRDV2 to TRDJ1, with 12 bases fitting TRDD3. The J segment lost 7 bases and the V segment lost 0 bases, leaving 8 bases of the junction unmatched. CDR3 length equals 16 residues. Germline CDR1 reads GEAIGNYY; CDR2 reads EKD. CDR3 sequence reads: CACDTISGGYAAKLIF. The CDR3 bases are TGTGCCTGTGACACCATCTCTGGGGGATACGCAGCTAAACTCATCTTT.

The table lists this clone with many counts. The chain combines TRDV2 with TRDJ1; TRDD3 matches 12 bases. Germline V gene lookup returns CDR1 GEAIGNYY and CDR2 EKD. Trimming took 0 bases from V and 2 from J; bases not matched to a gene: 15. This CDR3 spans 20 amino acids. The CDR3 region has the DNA TGTGCCTGTGACACCGTCTGGGGGATACGCGGGGTTATGACGACCGATAAACTCATCTTT. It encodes CACDTVWGIRGVMTTDKLIF.

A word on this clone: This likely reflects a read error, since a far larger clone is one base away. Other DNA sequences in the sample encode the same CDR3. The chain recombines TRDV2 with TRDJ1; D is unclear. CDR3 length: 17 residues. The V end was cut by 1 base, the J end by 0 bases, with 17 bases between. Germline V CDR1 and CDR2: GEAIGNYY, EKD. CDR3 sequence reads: CACDTVGDPEDTDKLIF. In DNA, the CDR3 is TGTGCCTGTGACACGGTGGGAGACCCCGAGGACACCGATAAACTCATCTTT.

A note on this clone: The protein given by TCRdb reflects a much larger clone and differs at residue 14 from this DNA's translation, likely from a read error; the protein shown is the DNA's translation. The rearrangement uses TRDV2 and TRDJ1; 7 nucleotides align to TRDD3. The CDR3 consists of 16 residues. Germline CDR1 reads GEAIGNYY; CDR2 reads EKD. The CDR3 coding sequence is TGTGCCTGTGACACCGTGGGGGAGGCGTACACCGATAAACCCATCTTT. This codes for CACDTVGEAYTDKPIF.

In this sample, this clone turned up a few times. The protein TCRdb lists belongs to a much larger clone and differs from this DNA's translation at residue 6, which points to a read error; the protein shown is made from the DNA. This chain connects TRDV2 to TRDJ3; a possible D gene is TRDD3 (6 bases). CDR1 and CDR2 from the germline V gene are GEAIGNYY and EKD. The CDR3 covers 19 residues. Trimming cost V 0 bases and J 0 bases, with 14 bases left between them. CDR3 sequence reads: CACDTIGGYSSWDTRQMFF. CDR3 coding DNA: TGTGCCTGTGACACCATTGGGGGCTATAGCTCCTGGGACACCCGACAGATGTTTTTC.

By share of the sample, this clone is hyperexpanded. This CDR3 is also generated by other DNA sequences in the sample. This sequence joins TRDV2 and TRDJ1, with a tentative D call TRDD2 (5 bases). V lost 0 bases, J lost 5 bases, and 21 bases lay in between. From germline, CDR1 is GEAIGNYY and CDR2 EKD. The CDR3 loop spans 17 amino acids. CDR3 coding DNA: TGTGCCTGTGACACCCTCTCTTCCCTCACTTCGGGGGATAAACTCATCTTT. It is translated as CACDTLSSLTSGDKLIF.

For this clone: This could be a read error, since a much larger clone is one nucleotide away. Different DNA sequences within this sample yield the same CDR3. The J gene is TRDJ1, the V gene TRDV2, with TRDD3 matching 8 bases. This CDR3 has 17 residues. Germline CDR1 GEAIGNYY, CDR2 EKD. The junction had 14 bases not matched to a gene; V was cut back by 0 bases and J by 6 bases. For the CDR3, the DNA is TGTGCCTGTGACACCGTTACTGGGGGGCAAAGCAACAATAAACTCATCTTT. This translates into CACDTVTGGQSNNKLIF.

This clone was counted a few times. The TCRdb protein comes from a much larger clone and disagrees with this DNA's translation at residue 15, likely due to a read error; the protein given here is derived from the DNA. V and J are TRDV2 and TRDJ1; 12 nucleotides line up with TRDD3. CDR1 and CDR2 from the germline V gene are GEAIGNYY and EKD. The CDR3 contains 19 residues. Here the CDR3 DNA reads TGTGCCTGTGACACCGTGGCTATACTGGGGGATACTAAGCCCGAAAAACTCATCTTT. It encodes CACDTVAILGDTKPEKLIF.

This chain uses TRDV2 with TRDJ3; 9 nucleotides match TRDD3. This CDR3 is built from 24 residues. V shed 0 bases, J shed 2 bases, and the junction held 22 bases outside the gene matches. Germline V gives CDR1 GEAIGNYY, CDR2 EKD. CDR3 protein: CACDTVLGDSKAMKRTWDTRQMFF. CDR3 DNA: TGTGCCTGTGACACCGTACTGGGGGACTCGAAAGCAATGAAAAGGACCTGGGACACCCGACAGATGTTTTTC.

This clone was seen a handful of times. The CDR3 sequence is CACDILGDTYTDKLIF. Here the CDR3 DNA reads TGTGCCTGTGACATACTGGGGGATACGTACACCGATAAACTCATCTTT. The genes are TRDV2 and TRDJ1; 13 bases line up with TRDD3. The trim removed 2 bases at V and 0 bases at J, leaving 2 bases unmatched. CDR1 and CDR2 (germline): GEAIGNYY, EKD. The CDR3 runs to 16 residues.

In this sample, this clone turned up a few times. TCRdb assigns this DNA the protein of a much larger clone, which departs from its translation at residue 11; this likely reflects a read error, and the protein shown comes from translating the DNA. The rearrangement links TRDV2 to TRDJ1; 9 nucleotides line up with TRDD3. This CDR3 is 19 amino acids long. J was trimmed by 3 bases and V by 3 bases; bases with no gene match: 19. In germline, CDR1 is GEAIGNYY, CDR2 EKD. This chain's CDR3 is CACDDLGDKKVGYADKLIF. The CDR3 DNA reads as TGTGCCTGTGACGACTTGGGGGATAAGAAAGTGGGGTACGCCGATAAACTCATCTTT.

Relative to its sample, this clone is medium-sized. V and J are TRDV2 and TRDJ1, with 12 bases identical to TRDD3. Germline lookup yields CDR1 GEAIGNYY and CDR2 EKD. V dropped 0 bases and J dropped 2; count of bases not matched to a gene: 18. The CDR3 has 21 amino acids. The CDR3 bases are TGTGCCTGTGACACCGTTTTGCTGGGGGATACGCTCCCTCCCGTTACCGATAAACTCATCTTT. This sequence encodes CACDTVLLGDTLPPVTDKLIF.

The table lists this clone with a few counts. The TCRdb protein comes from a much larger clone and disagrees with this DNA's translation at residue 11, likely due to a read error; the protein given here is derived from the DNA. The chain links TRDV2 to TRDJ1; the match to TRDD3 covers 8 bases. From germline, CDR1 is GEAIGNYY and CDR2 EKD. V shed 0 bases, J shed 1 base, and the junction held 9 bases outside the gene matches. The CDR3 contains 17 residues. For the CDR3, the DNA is TGTGCCTGTGACACCCCCTTTACTGGGGGGAGCACCGATAAACTCATCTTT. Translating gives CACDTPFTGGSTDKLIF.

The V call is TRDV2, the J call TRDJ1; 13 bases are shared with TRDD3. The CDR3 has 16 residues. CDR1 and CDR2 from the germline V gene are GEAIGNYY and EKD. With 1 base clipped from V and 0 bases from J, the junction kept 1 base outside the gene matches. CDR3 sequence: CACDTTGGYDTDKLIF. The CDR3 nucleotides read TGTGCCTGTGACACGACTGGGGGATACGACACCGATAAACTCATCTTT.

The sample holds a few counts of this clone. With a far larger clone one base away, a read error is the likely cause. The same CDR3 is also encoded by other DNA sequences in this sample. The CDR3: CACDTLNLGDTQTDKLIF. The CDR3 DNA reads TGTGCCTGTGACACCTTAAACCTGGGGGATACACAAACCGATAAACTCATCTTT. The chain combines TRDV2 with TRDJ1; 11 nucleotides match TRDD3. J lost 2 bases, V lost 0 bases, and 10 bases had no gene match. CDR3 length equals 18 residues. Germline V gene data show CDR1 as GEAIGNYY and CDR2 as EKD.

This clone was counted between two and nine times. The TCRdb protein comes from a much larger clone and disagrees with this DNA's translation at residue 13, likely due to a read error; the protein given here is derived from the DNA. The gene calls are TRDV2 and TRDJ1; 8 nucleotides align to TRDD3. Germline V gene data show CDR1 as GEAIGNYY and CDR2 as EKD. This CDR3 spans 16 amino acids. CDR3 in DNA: TGTGCCTGTGATCCACTGGGGGCCTCCAACACCGATGAACTCATCTTT. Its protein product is CACDPLGASNTDELIF.

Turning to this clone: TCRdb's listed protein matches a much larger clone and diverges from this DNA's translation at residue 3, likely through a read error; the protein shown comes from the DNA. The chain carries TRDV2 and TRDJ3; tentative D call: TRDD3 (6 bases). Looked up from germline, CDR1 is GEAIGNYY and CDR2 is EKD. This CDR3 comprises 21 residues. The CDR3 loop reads CARDTAERGRDNPWDTRQMFF. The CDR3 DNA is TGTGCCCGTGACACCGCGGAGAGAGGGAGGGATAACCCCTGGGACACCCGACAGATGTTTTTC.

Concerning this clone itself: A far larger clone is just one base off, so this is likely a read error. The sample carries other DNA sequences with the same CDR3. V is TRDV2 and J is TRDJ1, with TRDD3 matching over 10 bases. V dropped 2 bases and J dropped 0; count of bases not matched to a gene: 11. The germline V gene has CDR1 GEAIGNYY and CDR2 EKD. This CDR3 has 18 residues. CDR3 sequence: CACDSVLGDKGDTDKLIF. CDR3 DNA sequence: TGTGCCTGTGACAGTGTGCTGGGGGATAAGGGGGACACCGATAAACTCATCTTT.

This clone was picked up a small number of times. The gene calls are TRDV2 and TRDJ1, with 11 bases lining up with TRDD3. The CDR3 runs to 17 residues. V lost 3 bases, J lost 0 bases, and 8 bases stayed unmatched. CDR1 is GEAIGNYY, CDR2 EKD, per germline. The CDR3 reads CACDVLGDKGDTDKLIF. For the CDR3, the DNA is TGTGCCTGTGACGTACTGGGGGATAAGGGGGACACCGATAAACTCATCTTT.

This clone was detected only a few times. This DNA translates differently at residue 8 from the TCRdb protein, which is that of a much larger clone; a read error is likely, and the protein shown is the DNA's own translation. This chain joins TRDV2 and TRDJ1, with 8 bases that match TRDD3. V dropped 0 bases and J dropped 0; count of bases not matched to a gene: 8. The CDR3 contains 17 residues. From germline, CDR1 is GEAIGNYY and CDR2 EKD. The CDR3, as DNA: TGTGCCTGTGACACCCTGGGGGACCCCAGGGACACCGATAAACTCATCTTT. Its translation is CACDTLGDPRDTDKLIF.

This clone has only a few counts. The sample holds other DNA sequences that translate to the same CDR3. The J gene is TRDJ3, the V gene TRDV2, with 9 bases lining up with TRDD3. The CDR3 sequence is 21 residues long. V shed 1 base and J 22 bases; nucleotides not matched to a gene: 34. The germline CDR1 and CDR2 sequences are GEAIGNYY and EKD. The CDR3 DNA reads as TGTGCCTGTGACACAGCAGGGGGATACCCCAGCACCACCTGGGACACCCGACAAATATTTTTC. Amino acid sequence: CACDTAGGYPSTTWDTRQIFF.

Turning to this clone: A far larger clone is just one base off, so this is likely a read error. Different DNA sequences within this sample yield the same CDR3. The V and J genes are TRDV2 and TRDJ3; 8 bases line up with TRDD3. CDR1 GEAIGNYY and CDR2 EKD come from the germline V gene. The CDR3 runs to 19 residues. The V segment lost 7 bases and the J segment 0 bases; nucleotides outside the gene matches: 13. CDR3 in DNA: TGTGCCTGCGACGTAACTGGGGGTCGGAGCTCCTGGGACACCCGACAGATGTTTTTC. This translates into CACDVTGGRSSWDTRQMFF.

CDR3 amino acids: CACDTVGDTGTAQLFF. In DNA form, the CDR3 reads TGTGCCTGTGACACCGTGGGGGATACCGGGACAGCACAACTCTTCTTT. The V call is TRDV2, the J call TRDJ2; TRDD3 agrees at 10 bases. With V trimmed by 0 bases and J by 4 bases, 4 bases remained unmatched. This CDR3 comprises 16 residues. In germline, CDR1 is GEAIGNYY, CDR2 EKD.

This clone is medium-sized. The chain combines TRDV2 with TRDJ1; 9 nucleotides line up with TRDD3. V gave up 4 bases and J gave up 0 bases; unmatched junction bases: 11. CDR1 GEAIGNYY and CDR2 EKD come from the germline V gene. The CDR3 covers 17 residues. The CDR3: CACDVLLGDPYTDKLIF. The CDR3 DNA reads TGTGCCTGTGATGTTCTCCTGGGGGATCCTTACACCGATAAACTCATCTTT.

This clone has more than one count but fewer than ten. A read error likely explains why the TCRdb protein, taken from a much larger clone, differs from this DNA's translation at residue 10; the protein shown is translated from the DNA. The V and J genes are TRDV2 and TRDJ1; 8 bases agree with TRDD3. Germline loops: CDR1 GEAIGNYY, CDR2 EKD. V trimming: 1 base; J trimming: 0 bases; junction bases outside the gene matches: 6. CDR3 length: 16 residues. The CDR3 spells CACDTMAGGNTDKLIF. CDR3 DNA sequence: TGTGCCTGTGACACAATGGCTGGGGGAAACACCGATAAACTCATCTTT.